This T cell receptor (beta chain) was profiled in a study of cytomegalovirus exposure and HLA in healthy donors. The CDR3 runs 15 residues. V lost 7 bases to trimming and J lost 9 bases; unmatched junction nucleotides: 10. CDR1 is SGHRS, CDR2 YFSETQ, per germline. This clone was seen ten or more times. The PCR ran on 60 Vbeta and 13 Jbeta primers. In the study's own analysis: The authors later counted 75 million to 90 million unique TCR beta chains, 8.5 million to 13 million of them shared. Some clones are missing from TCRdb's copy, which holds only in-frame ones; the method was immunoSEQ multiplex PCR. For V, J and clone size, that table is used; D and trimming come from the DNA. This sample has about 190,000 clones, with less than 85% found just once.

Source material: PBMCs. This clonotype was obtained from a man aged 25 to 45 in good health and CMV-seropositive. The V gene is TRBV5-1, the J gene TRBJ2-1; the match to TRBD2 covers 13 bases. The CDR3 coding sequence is TGCGCCAGCGGGACTAGCGGGAACTCCATTGGTGAGCAGTTCTTC. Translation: CASGTSGNSIGEQFF.